The 20 T cell receptor beta chains below were found in one sample sequenced in a study of T cells in Graves' hyperthyroidism and ophthalmopathy. Researchers took RNA transcripts and amplified the TCR beta CDR3 regions from them. A set of HTBI primers served as the primers for a first-round RT-PCR of the TCR CDR3. One entry per CDR3 protein, called by TCRdb with MiXCR from the multiplex PCR reads. The repertoire holds 300,000 to 400,000 distinct CDR3 sequences, with over 10% as singletons. Sequencing was performed on blood. All receptors come from a young woman with Graves' hyperthyroidism.

This rearrangement joins TRBV7-9 to TRBJ1-2; maybe TRBD1 (5 bases). This CDR3 comprises 14 residues. V lost 1 base, J lost 5 bases, and 11 bases lay in between. Germline loops: CDR1 SEHNR, CDR2 FQNEAQ (reference sequence). CDR3 loop: CASSLEGSGYGYTF. As DNA, the CDR3 is TGTGCCAGCAGCTTAGAAGGGTCAGGGTATGGCTACACCTTC.

There are many counts of this clonotype. The CDR3: CASRRGGMNTEAFF. CDR3 nucleotides: TGTGCCAGCAGACGTGGCGGCATGAACACTGAAGCTTTCTTT. The chain is built from TRBV12-3 or TRBV12-4 and TRBJ1-1; D not certain. Trimming stripped 6 bases from V and 0 bases from J, with 11 bases between. The CDR3 runs to 14 residues.

This clonotype was recorded many times. The chain links TRBV12-3 or TRBV12-4 to TRBJ2-7; the match to TRBD1 covers 7 bases. This CDR3 is 14 amino acids long. The V segment lost 7 bases and the J segment 2 bases; nucleotides outside the gene matches: 8. The chain's CDR3 is CASTFWDRTYEQYF. For the CDR3, the DNA is TGTGCCAGCACTTTCTGGGACAGAACCTACGAGCAGTACTTC.

The chain is built from TRBV6-1 and TRBJ1-5; tentatively, D is TRBD1 (5 bases). This CDR3 is built from 14 residues. In germline, CDR1 is MNHNS, CDR2 SASEGT. V was trimmed by 6 bases and J by 7 bases, leaving 16 bases between them. CDR3 loop: CASRRVQGGQPQHF. In DNA, the CDR3 is TGTGCCAGCAGGAGAGTCCAGGGTGGCCAGCCCCAGCATTTT.

This clonotype has a count of ten or more. The rearrangement joins TRBV9 to TRBJ1-1; 7 bases line up with TRBD1. The V gene end was trimmed by 4 bases and the J gene end by 6 bases; junction bases not matched to a gene: 15. CDR1 is SGDLS, CDR2 YYNGEE, per germline. This CDR3 has 16 residues. The DNA of the CDR3 is TGTGCCAGCAGCTCAGACAGGAGGACAGGCATATCTGAAGCTTTCTTT. The encoded protein is CASSSDRRTGISEAFF.

This clonotype was counted between two and nine times. V is TRBV4-1 and J is TRBJ2-7, with TRBD2 matching over 7 bases. CDR3 length: 15 amino acids. The J segment lost 1 base and the V segment lost 1 base, leaving 4 bases of the junction unmatched. CDR1 and CDR2 from the germline V gene are MGHRA and YSYEKL. This chain's CDR3 is CASSQGREWSYEQYF. CDR3 in DNA: TGCGCCAGCAGCCAAGGGCGGGAGTGGTCCTACGAGCAGTACTTC.

This rearrangement joins TRBV12-3 or TRBV12-4 to TRBJ1-4; D is possibly TRBD1 (6 bases). Trimming left V 5 bases short and J 11 bases short, with 24 bases between. The CDR3 is made up of 16 amino acids. CDR3 DNA: TGTGCCAGCAGTATGAGAAGGGGGGGGCGGGATGGGAAACTGTTTTTT. It specifies CASSMRRGGRDGKLFF.

The chain uses TRBV30 and TRBJ1-1; 8 positions match TRBD1. CDR3 length equals 12 residues. J gave up 8 bases and V 1 base, and 3 bases lay outside the gene matches. The germline V gene encodes CDR1 GTSNPN and CDR2 SVGIG (reference sequence). The CDR3 reads CAWSGGQGEAFF. The CDR3, as DNA: TGTGCCTGGAGTGGCGGACAGGGAGAAGCTTTCTTT. Full variable domain (missing parts from reference TRBV30 and TRBJ1-1): SQTIHQWPATLVQPVGSPLSLECTVEGTSNPNLYWYRQAAGRGLQLLFYSVGIGQISSEVPQNLSASRPQDRQFILSSKKLLLSDSGFYLCAWSGGQGEAFFGQGTRLTVV.

This clonotype was detected a few times. V gene TRBV5-1 combines with J gene TRBJ2-3; no definite D call. From germline, CDR1 is SGHRS and CDR2 YFSETQ. The V and J ends lost 3 bases and 0 bases respectively, with 8 bases between them. The CDR3 contains 14 residues. CDR3 bases: TGCGCCAGCAGCTCCGTGGGCAGCACAGATACGCAGTATTTT. Translation gives CASSSVGSTDTQYF.

This clonotype appeared many times. The rearrangement joins TRBV6-2 or TRBV6-3 to TRBJ1-1, with no clear D. This CDR3 region has 15 residues. CDR1 is MNHEY, CDR2 SVGEGT, per germline. The V end was cut by 7 bases, the J end by 1 base, with 16 bases between. The CDR3 region has the DNA TGTGCCAGCACCCCACTTACGGCGGGGAACACTGAAGCTTTCTTT. Protein: CASTPLTAGNTEAFF.

This clonotype was found many times. The chain links TRBV6-2 or TRBV6-3 to TRBJ1-5; D is ambiguous. CDR3 length equals 12 residues. Trimming took off 2 bases at V and 9 bases at J, with 8 bases between the two ends. Germline V gives CDR1 MNHEY, CDR2 SVGEGT. The CDR3 coding sequence is TGTGCCAGCAGTTACGACCCGGGGCCCCAGCATTTT. Its protein is CASSYDPGPQHF.

At least ten counts were recorded for this clonotype. The genes are TRBV20-1 and TRBJ1-5, with 8 bases identical to TRBD1. The CDR3 length is 14 residues. The germline gives CDR1 DFQATT, CDR2 SNEGSKA (reference sequence). After removal of 2 bases from V and 3 bases from J, the junction contained 3 bases not matched to a gene. The CDR3 here is CSARQGAINQPQHF. The DNA for the CDR3 is TGCAGTGCTAGACAGGGGGCAATCAATCAGCCCCAGCATTTT.

Ten or more counts support this clonotype. The J gene is TRBJ2-7, the V gene TRBV7-9; 8 nucleotides line up with TRBD1. The CDR3 loop spans 12 amino acids. Germline lookup yields CDR1 SEHNR and CDR2 FQNEAQ (reference sequence). After removal of 5 bases from V and 5 bases from J, the junction contained 2 bases not matched to a gene. The CDR3 DNA reads TGTGCCAGCAGCCTGACAGGGGACGAGCAGTACTTC. Translated: CASSLTGDEQYF.

This clonotype was counted between two and nine times. V is TRBV27 and J is TRBJ2-2, with 7 bases identical to TRBD2. From germline, CDR1 is MNHEY and CDR2 SMNVEV (reference sequence). The V and J ends lost 3 bases and 6 bases, in that order; junction bases with no gene match: 10. The length of the CDR3 is 16 residues. CDR3: CASSFLGSGNPGELFF. The CDR3 bases are TGTGCCAGCAGTTTTCTCGGGAGCGGGAATCCCGGGGAGCTGTTTTTT.

This clonotype has at least ten counts. The chain couples TRBV28 to TRBJ1-1; D uncertain. The CDR3 consists of 18 residues. Germline CDR1 MDHEN, CDR2 SYDVKM. V dropped 3 bases and J dropped 5 bases, with 25 bases sitting between them. The CDR3 reads CASSFLPGSVTHRTEAFF. The CDR3 nucleotides read TGTGCCAGCAGTTTTCTCCCGGGTTCGGTGACACATAGGACTGAAGCTTTCTTT.

V gene TRBV2 combines with J gene TRBJ2-7; D may be TRBD1 or TRBD2 (5 bases each). Looked up from germline, CDR1 is SNHLY and CDR2 is FYNNEI. Deletions cut 6 bases from V and 7 bases from J, with 19 bases between. The CDR3 is 14 residues long. In DNA, the CDR3 is TGTGCCAGCAGCACGACGGGACGGCAAGGAGAGCAGTACTTC. It translates to CASSTTGRQGEQYF.

This clonotype was observed at least ten times. The CDR3 DNA reads as TGTGCCAGCAACAAGGACAGCGGACTCTCCTACGAGCAGTACTTC. This translates into CASNKDSGLSYEQYF. The J gene is TRBJ2-7, the V gene TRBV7-9; a weak D match, TRBD1 (6 bases). With 7 bases removed from V and 0 bases from J, the gap between germline ends came to 16 bases. Germline-derived CDR1 and CDR2 are SEHNR and FQNEAQ (reference sequence). This CDR3 region has 15 residues.

This clonotype was seen at least ten times. The chain joins TRBV11-2 to TRBJ2-2; the match to TRBD1 covers 8 bases. The CDR3 is 17 residues long. V gave up 1 base and J gave up 2 bases; unmatched junction bases: 6. Germline V gene sequence: CDR1 SGHAT, CDR2 FQNNGV. The CDR3 DNA reads TGTGCCAGCAGCTTAGGGCCCAGGGGGCAAAACACCGGGGAGCTGTTTTTT. This codes for CASSLGPRGQNTGELFF.

This chain's CDR3 is CSAREGNSPLHF. In DNA, the CDR3 is TGCAGTGCTAGGGAAGGGAATTCACCCCTCCACTTT. This rearrangement joins TRBV20-1 to TRBJ1-6; D gene uncertain. V was shortened by 3 bases and J by 7 bases, with 7 bases between the two germline ends. Germline lookup yields CDR1 DFQATT and CDR2 SNEGSKA (reference sequence). The CDR3 runs to 12 residues.

This clonotype appeared many times. The chain recombines TRBV29-1 with TRBJ2-1; D gene ambiguous. Germline-derived CDR1 and CDR2 are SQVTM and ANQGSEA. The CDR3 runs to 11 residues. V gave up 3 bases and J gave up 10 bases, with 10 bases separating them. CDR3: CSVDYGREQFF. In DNA form, the CDR3 reads TGCAGCGTTGACTACGGCCGAGAGCAGTTCTTC.